This T cell receptor (beta chain) originates from a study of blood T cell repertoires in COVID-19. Clones were read by immunoSEQ multiplex PCR, and TCRdb kept only the in-frame ones, dropping some. In the table there are fewer than 700,000 clones, approximately 88% of which are singletons. Specimen: peripheral blood. The receptor was isolated from a woman in her forties or fifties with COVID-19, enrolled during active disease.

In DNA form, the CDR3 reads TGTGCCAGCAGCTTGTCTTTAAAACCCGGTGGCTACACCTTC. Protein sequence: CASSLSLKPGGYTF. The chain has TRBV13 and TRBJ1-2, with D uncertain. Trimming removed 3 bases at V and 7 bases at J, with 15 bases between. The CDR3 consists of 14 residues. Germline CDR1 and CDR2: PRHDT and FYEKMQ (reference sequence).